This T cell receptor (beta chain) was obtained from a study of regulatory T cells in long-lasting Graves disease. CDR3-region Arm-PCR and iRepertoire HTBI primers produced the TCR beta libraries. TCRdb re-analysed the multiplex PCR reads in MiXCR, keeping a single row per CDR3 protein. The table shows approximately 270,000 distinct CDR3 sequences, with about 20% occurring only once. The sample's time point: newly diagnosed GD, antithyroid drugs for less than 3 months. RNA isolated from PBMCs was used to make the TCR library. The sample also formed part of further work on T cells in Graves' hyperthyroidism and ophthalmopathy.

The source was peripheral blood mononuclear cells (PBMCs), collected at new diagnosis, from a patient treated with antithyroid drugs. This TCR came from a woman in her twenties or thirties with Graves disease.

CDR3 amino acids: CASSQTGDREQYF. The CDR3 bases are TGTGCCAGCAGCCAGACAGGGGATAGGGAGCAGTACTTC. The genes are TRBV3-1 and TRBJ2-7, with 8 bases matching TRBD1. Germline CDR1 LGHDT, CDR2 YNNKEL (reference sequence). Unmatched junction bases numbered 5, after V lost 3 bases and J lost 7 bases. This CDR3 is built from 13 residues.